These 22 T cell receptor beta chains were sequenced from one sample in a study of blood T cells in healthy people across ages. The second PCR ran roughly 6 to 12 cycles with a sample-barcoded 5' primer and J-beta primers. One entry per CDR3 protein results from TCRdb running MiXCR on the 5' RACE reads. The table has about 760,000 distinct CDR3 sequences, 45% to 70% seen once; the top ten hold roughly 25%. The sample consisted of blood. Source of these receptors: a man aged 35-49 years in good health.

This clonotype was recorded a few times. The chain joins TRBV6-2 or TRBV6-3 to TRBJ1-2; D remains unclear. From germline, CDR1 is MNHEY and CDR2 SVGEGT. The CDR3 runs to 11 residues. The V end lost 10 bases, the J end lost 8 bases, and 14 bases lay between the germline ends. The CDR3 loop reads CATSTAGGYTF. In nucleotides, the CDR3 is TGTGCCACCTCAACGGCCGGGGGCTACACCTTC.

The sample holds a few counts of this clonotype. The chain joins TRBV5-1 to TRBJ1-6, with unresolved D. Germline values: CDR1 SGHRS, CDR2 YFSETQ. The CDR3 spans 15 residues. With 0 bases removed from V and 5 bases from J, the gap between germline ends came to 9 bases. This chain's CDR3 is CASSLVSGNNSPLHF. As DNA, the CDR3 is TGCGCCAGCAGCTTGGTGTCGGGTAATAATTCACCCCTCCACTTT.

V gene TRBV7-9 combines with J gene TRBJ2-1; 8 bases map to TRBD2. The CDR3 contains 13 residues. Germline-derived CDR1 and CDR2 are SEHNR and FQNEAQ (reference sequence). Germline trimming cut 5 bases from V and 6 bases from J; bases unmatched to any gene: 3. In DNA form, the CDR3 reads TGTGCCAGCAGCAGGGGACTAGTCAATGAGCAGTTCTTC. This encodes CASSRGLVNEQFF.

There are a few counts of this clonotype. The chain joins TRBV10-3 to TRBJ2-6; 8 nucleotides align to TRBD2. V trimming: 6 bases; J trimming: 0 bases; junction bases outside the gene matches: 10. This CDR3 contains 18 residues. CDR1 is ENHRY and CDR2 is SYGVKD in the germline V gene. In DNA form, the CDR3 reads TGTGCCATCAGGGGGACTAGATTGTATTCCTCTGGGGCCAACGTCCTGACTTTC. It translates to CAIRGTRLYSSGANVLTF.

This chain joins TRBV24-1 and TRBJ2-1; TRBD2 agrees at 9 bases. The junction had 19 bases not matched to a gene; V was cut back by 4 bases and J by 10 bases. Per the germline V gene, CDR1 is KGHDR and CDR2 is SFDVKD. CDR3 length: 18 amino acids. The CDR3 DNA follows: TGTGCCACCAGTGAGAGGGGGCTAAAGGAAGCGGGAGGCCAAGAGCAGTTCTTC. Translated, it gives CATSERGLKEAGGQEQFF.

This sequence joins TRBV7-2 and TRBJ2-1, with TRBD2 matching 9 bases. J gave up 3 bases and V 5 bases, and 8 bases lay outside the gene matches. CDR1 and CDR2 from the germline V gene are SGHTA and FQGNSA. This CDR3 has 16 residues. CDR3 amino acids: CASSLILAGSYNEQFF. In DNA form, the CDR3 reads TGTGCCAGCAGCCTGATCCTAGCGGGGAGCTACAATGAGCAGTTCTTC.

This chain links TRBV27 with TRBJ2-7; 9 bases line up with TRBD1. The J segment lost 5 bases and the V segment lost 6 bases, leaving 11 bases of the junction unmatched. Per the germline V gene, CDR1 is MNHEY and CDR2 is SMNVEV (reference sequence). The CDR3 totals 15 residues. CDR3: CASRSTGTGLHEQYF. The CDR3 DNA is TGTGCCAGCAGAAGTACCGGGACAGGGTTGCACGAGCAGTACTTC.

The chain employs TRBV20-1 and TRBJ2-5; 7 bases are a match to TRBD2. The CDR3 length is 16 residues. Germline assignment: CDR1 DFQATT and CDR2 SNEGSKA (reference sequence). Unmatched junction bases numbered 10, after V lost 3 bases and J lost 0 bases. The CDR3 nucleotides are TGCAGTGCTAGCCGAAGTTGGCGGGAGTACCAAGAGACCCAGTACTTC. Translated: CSASRSWREYQETQYF.

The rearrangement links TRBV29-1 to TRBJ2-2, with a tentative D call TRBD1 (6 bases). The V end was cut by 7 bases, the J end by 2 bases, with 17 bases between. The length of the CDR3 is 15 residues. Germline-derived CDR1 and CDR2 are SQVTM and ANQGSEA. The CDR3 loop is CSAGQLQENTGELFF. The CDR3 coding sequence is TGCAGCGCCGGACAGCTCCAAGAAAACACCGGGGAGCTGTTTTTT.

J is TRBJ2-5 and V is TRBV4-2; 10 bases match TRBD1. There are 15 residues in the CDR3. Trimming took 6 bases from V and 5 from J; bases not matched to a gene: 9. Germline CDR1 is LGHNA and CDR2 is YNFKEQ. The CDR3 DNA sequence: TGTGCCAGCAGTGGGGACAGGGGATCTGGGGAGACCCAGTACTTC. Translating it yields CASSGDRGSGETQYF.

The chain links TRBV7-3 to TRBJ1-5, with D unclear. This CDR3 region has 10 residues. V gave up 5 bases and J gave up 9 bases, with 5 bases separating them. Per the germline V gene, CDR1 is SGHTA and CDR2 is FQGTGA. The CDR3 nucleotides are TGTGCCAGCAGCCAATGGCCCCAGCATTTT. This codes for CASSQWPQHF.

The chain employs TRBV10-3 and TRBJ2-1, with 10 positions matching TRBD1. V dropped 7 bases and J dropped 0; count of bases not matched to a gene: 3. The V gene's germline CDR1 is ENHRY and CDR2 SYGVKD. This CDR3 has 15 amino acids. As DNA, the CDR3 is TGTGCCATCAAGGACAGGGGGGACTCCTACAATGAGCAGTTCTTC. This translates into CAIKDRGDSYNEQFF.

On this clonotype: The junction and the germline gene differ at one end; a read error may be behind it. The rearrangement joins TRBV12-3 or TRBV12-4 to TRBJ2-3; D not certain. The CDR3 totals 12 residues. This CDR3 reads CASSFDTDTEYF. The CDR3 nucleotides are TGTGCCAGCAGTTTTGATACAGATACGGAGTATTTT.

The CDR3 DNA sequence: TGTGCCAGCAGCGAAAGACAGGGACCTTTAACTAACTATGGCTACACCTTC. It encodes CASSERQGPLTNYGYTF. The chain joins TRBV27 to TRBJ1-2; 7 positions match TRBD1. V lost 6 bases, J lost 0 bases, and 13 bases stayed unmatched. The germline V gene has CDR1 MNHEY and CDR2 SMNVEV (reference sequence). This CDR3 is built from 17 residues.

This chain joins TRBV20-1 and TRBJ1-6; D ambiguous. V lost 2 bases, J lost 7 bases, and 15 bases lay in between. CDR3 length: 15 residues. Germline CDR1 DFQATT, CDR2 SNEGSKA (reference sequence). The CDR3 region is CSARPPVSGNSPLHF. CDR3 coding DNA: TGCAGTGCTAGACCCCCCGTTTCGGGCAATTCACCCCTCCACTTT.

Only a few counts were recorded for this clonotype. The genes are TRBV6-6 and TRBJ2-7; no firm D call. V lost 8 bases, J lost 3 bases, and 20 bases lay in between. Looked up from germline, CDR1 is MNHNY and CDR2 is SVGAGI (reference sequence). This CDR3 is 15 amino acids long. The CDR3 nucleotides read TGTGCCAGCGCAGACCGAAGAGATAACAGCTACGAGCAGTACTTC. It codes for CASADRRDNSYEQYF.

As DNA, the CDR3 is TGTGCCAGCAGTTACGGAGGGGACTCTGGGGCCAACGTCCTGACTTTC. Encoded protein: CASSYGGDSGANVLTF. V is TRBV6-2 or TRBV6-3 and J is TRBJ2-6, with D possibly being TRBD2 (6 bases). V lost 2 bases and J 0 bases, leaving 8 bases between the germline ends. The germline CDR1 and CDR2 sequences are MNHEY and SVGEGT. The CDR3 runs to 16 residues.

CDR3 loop: CASSESAGTNEKLFF. CDR3 in DNA: TGTGCCAGCAGTGAATCGGCAGGAACTAATGAAAAACTGTTTTTT. J is TRBJ1-4 and V is TRBV2; D is uncertain. V was pared by 2 bases and J by 1 base, with 8 bases between. This CDR3 contains 15 residues. Germline lookup yields CDR1 SNHLY and CDR2 FYNNEI.

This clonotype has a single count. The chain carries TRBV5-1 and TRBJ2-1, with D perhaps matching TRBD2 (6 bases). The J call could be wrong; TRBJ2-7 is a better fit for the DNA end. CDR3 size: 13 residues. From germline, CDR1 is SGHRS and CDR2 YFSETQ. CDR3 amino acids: CASSFDVADAQYF. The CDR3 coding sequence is TGCGCCAGCAGCTTCGACGTAGCGGACGCGCAGTACTTC.

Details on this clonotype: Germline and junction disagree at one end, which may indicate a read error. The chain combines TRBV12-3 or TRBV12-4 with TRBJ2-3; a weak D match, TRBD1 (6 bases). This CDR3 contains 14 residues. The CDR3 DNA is TGTGCCAGCAGCTTAACAGGGATCACAGATACGGAGTATTTT. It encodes CASSLTGITDTEYF.

The CDR3 region has the DNA TGTGCCAGCAGCGAAGGACTAGCGGGTGGCCCCTACAATGAGCAGTTCTTC. The encoded protein is CASSEGLAGGPYNEQFF. The chain combines TRBV7-7 with TRBJ2-1; 11 nucleotides line up with TRBD2. Germline-derived CDR1 and CDR2 are SSHAT and FNYEAQ (reference sequence). V lost 5 bases to trimming and J lost 2 bases; unmatched junction nucleotides: 8. The CDR3 is made up of 17 amino acids.

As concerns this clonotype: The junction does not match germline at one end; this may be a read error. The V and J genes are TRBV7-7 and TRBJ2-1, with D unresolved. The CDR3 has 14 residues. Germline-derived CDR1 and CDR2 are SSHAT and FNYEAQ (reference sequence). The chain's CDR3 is CASSPESSSNEQFF. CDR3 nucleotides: TGTGCTAGCAGTCCTGAGAGTAGCAGCAATGAGCAGTTCTTC.